This entry lists 3 T cell receptor beta chains sequenced from one sample in a study of identifying expanded T cells in peripheral blood (dated by TCRdb to 2018 to 2020). Libraries came from the immunoSEQ multiplex PCR assay. TCRdb took this table from immuneACCESS and kept in-frame rearrangements with V and J called. Such tables lack part of the clones; where checked against another copy, unresolved V genes explain under half of the gap, and the rest is unexplained. For this sample the table gives more than 55,000 clones, of which around 87% were detected only once. Approximately 4.5% of the sample rests with the top ten. Sequencing was carried out using blood. These receptors came from a person aged 18 to 70 in good health.

CDR3 residues: CASSLARGGFQETQYF. The CDR3 nucleotides read TGCGCCAGCAGCTTGGCCCGTGGGGGGTTCCAAGAGACCCAGTACTTC. This chain connects TRBV5-1 to TRBJ2-5, with TRBD2 as a possible D gene (6 bases). Looked up from germline, CDR1 is SGHRS and CDR2 is YFSETQ. This CDR3 region has 16 residues. V lost 0 bases to trimming and J lost 1 base, with 13 bases between them.

The rearrangement joins TRBV5-1 to TRBJ2-1, with 8 bases aligning to TRBD1. Germline values: CDR1 SGHRS, CDR2 YFSETQ. V shed 3 bases, J shed 5 bases, and the junction held 10 bases outside the gene matches. This CDR3 region has 16 residues. The CDR3 is CASSSSGGGSHNEQFF. CDR3 coding DNA: TGCGCCAGCAGCTCCTCAGGGGGCGGGTCACACAATGAGCAGTTCTTC.

The genes are TRBV18 and TRBJ1-5; 7 nucleotides align to TRBD1. CDR3 length: 16 residues. Germline values: CDR1 KGHSH, CDR2 LQKENI. The V and J ends lost 2 bases and 5 bases, in that order; junction bases with no gene match: 9. CDR3 DNA sequence: TGTGCCAGCTCACCATCGGCAGGGGGAACGGATCAGCCCCAGCATTTT. Translating gives CASSPSAGGTDQPQHF. Full variable domain (rest looked up from reference TRBV18 and TRBJ1-5): NAGVMQNPRHLVRRRGQEARLRCSPMKGHSHVYWYRQLPEEGLKFMVYLQKENIIDESGMPKERFSAEFPKEGPSILRIQQVVRGDSAAYFCASSPSAGGTDQPQHFGDGTRLSIL.